The TCR beta chain described here comes from a study of T cells in Graves' hyperthyroidism and ophthalmopathy. This clonotype has ten or more counts. Researchers amplified the TCR beta CDR3 regions from RNA transcripts. HTBI primers were used for first-round RT-PCR of the TCR CDR3. A single record per CDR3 protein comes from TCRdb applying MiXCR to the multiplex PCR reads. The sample has hundreds of thousands of distinct CDR3 sequences, under 15% seen once. The trim removed 5 bases at V and 6 bases at J, leaving 12 bases unmatched. The CDR3 is 16 amino acids. The germline V gene encodes CDR1 MNHNS and CDR2 SASEGT.

This receptor was identified in a man aged 18 to 30 with Graves' ophthalmopathy. J is TRBJ1-4 and V is TRBV6-1; 7 positions match TRBD1. Sequences were obtained from blood. CDR3 residues: CASSRLTGMRDEKLFF. The CDR3 DNA reads TGTGCCAGCAGTCGATTGACAGGGATGAGGGATGAAAAACTGTTTTTT.